This paragraph reports one T cell receptor (beta chain). Its antigen is not identified. V was trimmed by 10 bases and J by 5 bases, leaving 14 bases between them. The CDR3 sequence is 12 residues long. Germline CDR1 and CDR2: MDHEN and SYDVKM. This entry is derived from a study of shared clonotypes between healthy human individuals. Whole-study context: Each donor contributed plates that comprised three CD4 naive, three CD4 memory, two CD8 naive and one CD8 memory.

Repertoires were generated with immunoSEQ multiplex PCR, while TCRdb's copy carries only in-frame clones and drops some. Counted here are 2 million to 3 million clones, 93% occurring once; the ten biggest clones make up 0.35% to 0.45%. Points from the study as a whole: Measured sharing among donors was expected to vary with sequencing depth. Sampling used blood alone; tissue repertoires probably differ.

Donors were healthy HIV-negative adults without recent acute infections or vaccinations. The sample taken for sequencing was naive CD4+ T cells from PBMCs. The subset: CD45RA+ positively selected. This TCR was recovered from a man aged 18 to 30 in good health. Some clones in this sample may be carry-over from other donors' samples. The rearrangement links TRBV28 to TRBJ1-2; no clear D. Written as DNA, the CDR3 is TGTGCCATCCTCTCCCGTAGGTATGGCTACACCTTC. Protein: CAILSRRYGYTF.